The clone carrying this TCR beta chain has more than one count but fewer than ten. This record comes from a study of blood T cell repertoires in COVID-19. Turning to the study itself: Spain, Italy and the United States supplied samples that represented acute and convalescent COVID-19. From T cells, B-cell-depleted T cells, or PBMCs came the material, which was cDNA or gDNA.

Seattle cases were enrolled at active infection and followed longitudinally. Germline CDR1 reads SGDLS; CDR2 reads YYNGEE. V lost 5 bases, J lost 7 bases, and 12 bases lay in between. CDR3 length equals 12 residues. In the original processing: The assay estimated nucleated cells by amplifying reference gene primers. Measured with immunoSEQ multiplex PCR; TCRdb has only the in-frame clones, and not every one. That table is the source of V, J and clone size, and D and trimming were worked out from the DNA. The table includes approximately 110,000 clones, around 85% detected once. The chain is built from TRBV9 and TRBJ1-2; no clear D gene. The TCR comes from a woman aged 60-75 years with COVID-19, enrolled during active disease. What was sequenced was peripheral blood. The CDR3 region is CASRGVGSGYTF. CDR3 bases: TGTGCCAGCAGGGGAGTTGGGTCTGGCTACACCTTC.